What follows are 9 T cell receptor beta chains derived from one specimen sequenced in a study of cytomegalovirus exposure and HLA in healthy donors. The PCR contained 60 Vbeta and 13 Jbeta primers. This table comes from immunoSEQ multiplex PCR, and its TCRdb copy is limited to in-frame clones, with some not included. The table has about 180,000 clones, 75% to 80% seen once; the top ten hold approximately 6%. The specimen was PBMCs. Receptor source: a man aged 35-49 years in good health and CMV-seropositive.

The chain has TRBV11-1 and TRBJ2-7; 7 positions agree with TRBD1. This CDR3 is built from 16 residues. Germline-derived CDR1 and CDR2 are SGHAT and FQDESV (reference sequence). J was trimmed by 3 bases and V by 4 bases; bases with no gene match: 12. The CDR3 protein is CASSSYSGGQLYEQYF. DNA for the CDR3: TGTGCCAGCAGCTCCTACTCAGGGGGACAGCTCTACGAGCAGTACTTC.

V gene TRBV5-5 combines with J gene TRBJ2-3, with D tentatively TRBD2 (7 bases). This CDR3 has 18 residues. Trimming stripped 0 bases from V and 1 base from J, with 18 bases between. Per the germline V gene, CDR1 is SGHKS and CDR2 is YYEKEE (reference sequence). CDR3 sequence (DNA): TGTGCCAGCAGCTTGGAGGGGGGCGGGGGATCGGGCACAGATACGCAGTATTTT. Its protein product is CASSLEGGGGSGTDTQYF.

The rearrangement joins TRBV11-3 to TRBJ2-6; D may be TRBD1 (6 bases). Trimming removed 10 bases from V and 2 bases from J, with 9 bases in between. The CDR3 is 13 amino acids. CDR1 and CDR2 from the germline V gene are SGHNT and YENEEA. The CDR3 spells CATNRAGANVLTF. The CDR3 DNA is TGTGCCACTAACAGGGCTGGGGCCAACGTCCTGACTTTC.

CDR3 bases: TGTGCCAGCAGCTTACTGGCTAGCGGGAGTCTAGATACGCAGTATTTT. This sequence encodes CASSLLASGSLDTQYF. The chain is built from TRBV11-2 and TRBJ2-3; 10 nucleotides align to TRBD2. This CDR3 comprises 16 residues. With 2 bases clipped from V and 5 bases from J, the junction kept 7 bases outside the gene matches. Germline V gives CDR1 SGHAT, CDR2 FQNNGV.

V usage is TRBV19 and J usage is TRBJ2-2; 7 bases are a match to TRBD2. V gave up 11 bases and J gave up 6 bases; unmatched junction bases: 12. The CDR3 is 14 amino acids. Germline values: CDR1 LNHDA, CDR2 SQIVND (reference sequence). The CDR3 sequence: CASTGGRTAGELFF. CDR3 DNA: TGTGCCTCAACGGGCGGGAGAACTGCCGGGGAGCTGTTTTTT. Complete variable domain (other parts from reference TRBV19 and TRBJ2-2): DGGITQSPKYLFRKEGQNVTLSCEQNLNHDAMYWYRQDPGQGLRLIYYSQIVNDFQKGDIAEGYSVSREKKESFPLTVTSAQKNPTAFYLCASTGGRTAGELFFGEGSRLTVL.

About this clone itself: A read error may account for a junction end that differs from germline. The rearrangement links TRBV6-1 to TRBJ1-5, with D maybe TRBD1 (5 bases). Germline-derived CDR1 and CDR2 are MNHNS and SASEGT. The CDR3 contains 13 residues. CDR3 nucleotide sequence: TGTGCCGGCAGTGGGACTTTCAATCAGCCCCAGCATTTT. Encoded protein: CAGSGTFNQPQHF.

The chain couples TRBV6-6 to TRBJ2-3, with TRBD2 matching over 11 bases. Looked up from germline, CDR1 is MNHNY and CDR2 is SVGAGI (reference sequence). This CDR3 has 15 residues. J gave up 4 bases and V 6 bases, and 6 bases lay outside the gene matches. The CDR3 sequence is CASRTSGIRSDTQYF. CDR3 in DNA: TGTGCCAGCAGGACTAGCGGGATCAGGTCAGATACGCAGTATTTT.

In its sample, this clone was seen once. The chain employs TRBV5-5 and TRBJ2-2; the D is unclear. V lost 4 bases and J 1 base, leaving 14 bases between the germline ends. Germline V gene data show CDR1 as SGHKS and CDR2 as YYEKEE (reference sequence). The CDR3 is made up of 16 amino acids. The CDR3 loop is CASSAYSILNTGELFF. For the CDR3, the DNA is TGTGCCAGCAGCGCATACAGCATTCTGAACACCGGGGAGCTGTTTTTT.

CDR3 DNA sequence: TGTGCCAGCAGCTTAATGCGGGAGAGTCGTGAGCAGTTCTTC. It is translated as CASSLMRESREQFF. The rearrangement links TRBV7-3 to TRBJ2-1; 7 bases fit TRBD2. The germline V gene has CDR1 SGHTA and CDR2 FQGTGA. CDR3 size: 14 residues. The J segment lost 9 bases and the V segment lost 1 base, leaving 6 bases of the junction unmatched.